This T cell receptor (beta chain) was observed in a study of CD8 T cells in ankylosing spondylitis. A single record per CDR3 protein comes from TCRdb applying MiXCR to the 5' RACE reads. Here the sample spans some 300,000 distinct CDR3 sequences, roughly 20% being singletons. Trimming removed 5 bases at V and 1 base at J, with 9 bases between. This CDR3 is built from 14 residues. CDR1 and CDR2 (germline): SGHNT, YYREEE (reference sequence). V usage is TRBV5-4 and J usage is TRBJ2-2, with D possibly matching TRBD1 (6 bases). Sequencing used blood, either unsorted or a sorted T cell fraction (not recorded which). The receptor was isolated from a female donor with ankylosing spondylitis or in good health (not recorded which). In nucleotides, the CDR3 is TGTGCCAGCAGAAAGGGGGTGAACACCGGGGAGCTGTTTTTT. It translates to CASRKGVNTGELFF.